The next 29 T cell receptor beta chains were all read from a single sample in a study of cytomegalovirus exposure and HLA in healthy donors. The study ran its PCR with 60 Vbeta and 13 Jbeta primers. Libraries were prepared by immunoSEQ multiplex PCR; TCRdb keeps only in-frame clonotypes and omits some of them. The sample lists 150,000 to 200,000 clones, approximately 78% seen once, with approximately 6.5% in the top ten. The sample comprised PBMCs. These receptors came from a woman aged 45-65 years in good health and CMV-seropositive.

This clone was detected once. Its ends do not fully match the called genes, so a read error is possible. The chain carries TRBV5-4 and TRBJ2-4; D is perhaps TRBD2 (5 bases). CDR3 length: 18 amino acids. CDR1 is SGHNT and CDR2 is YYREEE in the germline V gene (reference sequence). The chain's CDR3 is CASSLELGSDLAKNSQYF. The CDR3 DNA sequence: TGTGCCAGCAGCTTGGAGCTGGGGAGCGACCTAGCCAAAAACAGTCAGTACTTC.

The chain combines TRBV4-3 with TRBJ2-7; D is undetermined. The CDR3 length is 13 residues. The V end lost 0 bases, the J end lost 6 bases, and 9 bases lay between the germline ends. Looked up from germline, CDR1 is LGHNA and CDR2 is YSLEER. The CDR3 sequence is CASSQDRSGEQYF. CDR3 DNA: TGCGCCAGCAGCCAAGATAGATCGGGCGAGCAGTACTTC.

The chain has TRBV7-9 and TRBJ1-2, with 10 bases identical to TRBD1. The V gene's germline CDR1 is SEHNR and CDR2 FQNEAQ (reference sequence). This CDR3 is 14 amino acids long. V shed 5 bases and J 8 bases; nucleotides not matched to a gene: 8. The CDR3 nucleotides read TGTGCCAGCAGCGCGGGGACAGGGGAGGAGGGCTACACCTTC. Its protein is CASSAGTGEEGYTF.

The DNA of the CDR3 is TGTGCCAGTAAAACGGGGAACACTGAAGCTTTCTTT. It encodes CASKTGNTEAFF. The chain combines TRBV19 with TRBJ1-1; no definite D call. Trimming took off 7 bases at V and 1 base at J, with 7 bases between the two ends. This CDR3 spans 12 amino acids. Germline CDR1 reads LNHDA; CDR2 reads SQIVND (reference sequence).

The CDR3 bases are TGTGCCAGCAGCTTAGCAGACAGGCAGTACTTC. The encoded protein is CASSLADRQYF. The chain uses TRBV7-9 and TRBJ2-7, with D possibly matching TRBD1 (5 bases). V lost 0 bases and J 9 bases, leaving 6 bases between the germline ends. The CDR3 has 11 residues. Germline lookup yields CDR1 SEHNR and CDR2 FQNEAQ (reference sequence).

This chain links TRBV5-1 with TRBJ1-1, with D unresolved. V was shortened by 4 bases and J by 5 bases, with 15 bases between the two germline ends. The CDR3 is 14 residues long. Germline values: CDR1 SGHRS, CDR2 YFSETQ. The CDR3 DNA is TGCGCCAGCAGCCTAGACTACTCGGGGACTGAAGCTTTCTTT. This translates into CASSLDYSGTEAFF. Together with reference TRBV5-1 and TRBJ1-1, the CDR3 gives the full variable domain: KAGVTQTPRYLIKTRGQQVTLSCSPISGHRSVSWYQQTPGQGLQFLFEYFSETQRNKGNFPGRFSGRQFSNSRSEMNVSTLELGDSALYLCASSLDYSGTEAFFGQGTRLTVV.

The rearrangement uses TRBV11-2 and TRBJ2-3; D not certain. The V end lost 5 bases, the J end lost 6 bases, and 9 bases lay between the germline ends. Germline V gene data show CDR1 as SGHAT and CDR2 as FQNNGV. This CDR3 is 12 amino acids long. The CDR3 nucleotides read TGTGCCAGCAGCGTCCTAACCGATACGCAGTATTTT. Translated: CASSVLTDTQYF.

The rearrangement uses TRBV5-5 and TRBJ2-7, with D hard to call. The V end was cut by 2 bases, the J end by 4 bases, with 16 bases between. The CDR3 is made up of 15 amino acids. Germline V lookup: CDR1 SGHKS, CDR2 YYEKEE (reference sequence). The CDR3 here is CASSFRWQTSYEQYF. The CDR3 DNA reads TGTGCCAGCAGCTTTCGCTGGCAGACTTCTTACGAGCAGTACTTC.

In its sample, this clone was seen once. J is TRBJ1-3 and V is TRBV18; D is unclear. The CDR3 has 14 amino acids. The V end was cut by 2 bases, the J end by 0 bases, with 5 bases between. Germline values: CDR1 KGHSH, CDR2 LQKENI. The CDR3 sequence: CASSPGSSGNTIYF. CDR3 nucleotide sequence: TGTGCCAGCTCACCAGGGAGCTCTGGAAACACCATATATTTT.

The chain couples TRBV11-2 to TRBJ1-2, with 9 bases aligning to TRBD1. J was trimmed by 7 bases and V by 4 bases; bases with no gene match: 7. The CDR3 has 14 amino acids. Germline CDR1 reads SGHAT; CDR2 reads FQNNGV. CDR3 sequence (DNA): TGTGCCAGCAGCTACAACAGGGGGCGGGGTGGCTACACCTTC. Residues: CASSYNRGRGGYTF.

V is TRBV7-6 and J is TRBJ2-7; 8 bases match TRBD1. The CDR3 consists of 16 residues. Trimming removed 5 bases from V and 2 bases from J; junction bases left unmatched: 11. Germline values: CDR1 SGHVS, CDR2 FNYEAQ. CDR3 loop: CASSIPGGGRPYEQYF. Written as DNA, the CDR3 is TGTGCCAGCAGCATACCAGGGGGCGGAAGGCCCTACGAGCAGTACTTC.

The gene calls are TRBV30 and TRBJ2-2, with D unclear. V was clipped by 1 base and J by 6 bases, with 9 bases between them. Germline V gene data show CDR1 as GTSNPN and CDR2 as SVGIG (reference sequence). CDR3 length: 13 amino acids. The CDR3 sequence is CAWSGLAAGELFF. In DNA form, the CDR3 reads TGTGCCTGGAGTGGGTTAGCAGCCGGGGAGCTGTTTTTT.

This chain joins TRBV5-5 and TRBJ2-7; 10 bases match TRBD1. CDR3 length: 16 amino acids. Germline-derived CDR1 and CDR2 are SGHKS and YYEKEE (reference sequence). V shed 3 bases and J 0 bases; nucleotides not matched to a gene: 6. The CDR3: CASSSDGTGASYEQYF. DNA for the CDR3: TGTGCCAGCAGCTCGGATGGGACAGGGGCCTCCTACGAGCAGTACTTC.

The table lists this clone with a few counts. This sequence joins TRBV19 and TRBJ1-4, with 10 bases fitting TRBD1. This CDR3 has 14 amino acids. Germline V gene sequence: CDR1 LNHDA, CDR2 SQIVND (reference sequence). Trimming removed 1 base from V and 7 bases from J; junction bases left unmatched: 0. The CDR3 sequence is CASSIGDRGEKLFF. The DNA for the CDR3 is TGTGCCAGTAGTATAGGGGACAGGGGTGAAAAACTGTTTTTT.

V usage is TRBV2 and J usage is TRBJ2-4, with a tentative D call TRBD2 (5 bases). The V gene's germline CDR1 is SNHLY and CDR2 FYNNEI. The CDR3 is 18 amino acids. Between the trimmed V and J ends, which lost 7 bases and 2 bases, there was a span of 24 bases. This CDR3 reads CASTYDRTSQSSKNIQYF. The CDR3 DNA reads as TGTGCCAGCACCTATGATCGGACTTCGCAGAGCTCCAAAAACATTCAGTACTTC.

The chain carries TRBV2 and TRBJ2-5; D is possibly TRBD1 (6 bases). Trimming removed 6 bases from V and 3 bases from J, with 11 bases in between. The germline gives CDR1 SNHLY, CDR2 FYNNEI. The CDR3 is 13 amino acids. In nucleotides, the CDR3 is TGTGCCAGCAGCCCCAACAGGGAAGAGACCCAGTACTTC. Its protein product is CASSPNREETQYF.

The rearrangement uses TRBV7-8 and TRBJ1-5, with 7 bases fitting TRBD1. V lost 5 bases and J lost 0; bases outside the gene matches: 7. Germline CDR1 reads SGHVS; CDR2 reads FQNEAQ. This CDR3 is 16 amino acids long. CDR3 coding DNA: TGTGCCAGCAGCCCGGACAGGTGGTATAGCAATCAGCCCCAGCATTTT. Protein product: CASSPDRWYSNQPQHF.

This rearrangement joins TRBV25-1 to TRBJ2-7; 7 positions match TRBD2. Germline CDR1 and CDR2: MGHDK and SYGVNS. Losses at the gene ends were 2 bases for V and 2 bases for J; bases not matched to a gene: 3. The CDR3 contains 14 residues. DNA of the CDR3: TGTGCCAGCAGTGAAGGTAGCGGGCCCTACGAGCAGTACTTC. It specifies CASSEGSGPYEQYF.

The V call is TRBV28, the J call TRBJ2-5, with TRBD2 matching over 7 bases. The germline V gene encodes CDR1 MDHEN and CDR2 SYDVKM. Unmatched junction bases numbered 11, after V lost 4 bases and J lost 3 bases. This CDR3 has 16 residues. CDR3 amino acids: CASSSSRGSSEETQYF. The DNA for the CDR3 is TGTGCCAGCAGTTCATCGCGGGGGAGCTCGGAAGAGACCCAGTACTTC.

V and J are TRBV27 and TRBJ2-3; possible D gene TRBD2, 6 bases. CDR1 MNHEY and CDR2 SMNVEV come from the germline V gene (reference sequence). Between the trimmed V and J ends, which lost 5 bases and 6 bases, there was a span of 18 bases. The CDR3 runs to 15 residues. The DNA for the CDR3 is TGTGCCAGCAGTCGACGGGGGATAGGGACGGATACGCAGTATTTT. Amino acids: CASSRRGIGTDTQYF.

The chain uses TRBV9 and TRBJ1-6, with D tentatively TRBD1 (5 bases). This CDR3 comprises 16 residues. Trimming removed 0 bases from V and 4 bases from J, with 11 bases in between. Germline CDR1 is SGDLS and CDR2 is YYNGEE. CDR3 region: CASSVAQVPYNSPLHF. Here the CDR3 DNA reads TGTGCCAGCAGCGTAGCACAGGTCCCGTATAATTCACCCCTCCACTTT.

The chain employs TRBV5-4 and TRBJ2-5; TRBD2 aligns across 10 bases. The V segment lost 2 bases and the J segment 4 bases; nucleotides outside the gene matches: 11. Germline V gene lookup returns CDR1 SGHNT and CDR2 YYREEE (reference sequence). The CDR3 is 17 amino acids. The CDR3 nucleotides read TGTGCCAGCAGCTTTTTACTAGCGGGGTACCGACGAGAGACCCAGTACTTC. This gives the protein CASSFLLAGYRRETQYF.

CDR3: CATAGSTDTQYF. The CDR3 nucleotides are TGTGCCACCGCAGGTAGCACAGATACGCAGTATTTT. J is TRBJ2-3 and V is TRBV2, with D unclear. Looked up from germline, CDR1 is SNHLY and CDR2 is FYNNEI. Trimming pared 10 bases from V and 0 bases from J, leaving 8 bases between. The length of the CDR3 is 12 residues.

A single count supports this clone. This rearrangement joins TRBV21-1 to TRBJ1-1. TRBV21-1 is marked as a pseudogene. There are 14 residues in the CDR3. CDR3 in amino acids: CASSKGVEEDEAFF. CDR3 bases: TGTGCCAGCAGCAAAGGAGTAGAGGAAGATGAAGCTTTCTTT.

In this sample, this clone turned up once. The chain has TRBV6-6 and TRBJ2-4, with D hard to call. This CDR3 is 13 amino acids long. V lost 2 bases and J 9 bases, leaving 11 bases between the germline ends. Germline assignment: CDR1 MNHNY and CDR2 SVGAGI (reference sequence). CDR3 in DNA: TGTGCCAGCAGTTACGGTCGTTTCGGCATTCAGTACTTC. It translates to CASSYGRFGIQYF.

The CDR3 nucleotides are TGTGCCATCAGTGAGTCACAGCAGGAGACCCAGTACTTC. Its translation is CAISESQQETQYF. V is TRBV10-3 and J is TRBJ2-5, with D unresolved. This CDR3 has 13 amino acids. Trimming removed 0 bases at V and 5 bases at J, with 7 bases between. Germline assignment: CDR1 ENHRY and CDR2 SYGVKD.

This clone was picked up a small number of times. The chain recombines TRBV5-4 with TRBJ1-1, with D unclear. Germline CDR1 and CDR2: SGHNT and YYREEE (reference sequence). V lost 1 base and J lost 4, with 11 bases in between. The CDR3 sequence is 14 residues long. In nucleotides, the CDR3 is TGTGCCAGCAGCTTGTCTATTGAGGGCACTGAAGCTTTCTTT. Translating it yields CASSLSIEGTEAFF.

The V and J genes are TRBV7-9 and TRBJ1-5, with 7 positions matching TRBD1. The J segment lost 3 bases and the V segment lost 6 bases, leaving 5 bases of the junction unmatched. This CDR3 is built from 14 residues. Germline V CDR1 and CDR2: SEHNR, FQNEAQ (reference sequence). In DNA form, the CDR3 reads TGTGCCAGCAGTCCCGGGACAGTCAATCAGCCCCAGCATTTT. Translated, it gives CASSPGTVNQPQHF.

The V call is TRBV5-1, the J call TRBJ2-7, with a tentative D call TRBD2 (6 bases). The CDR3 is 15 amino acids. Trimming pared 4 bases from V and 1 base from J, leaving 15 bases between. Germline V gene lookup returns CDR1 SGHRS and CDR2 YFSETQ. The CDR3 here is CASSRFELASYEQYF. Written as DNA, the CDR3 is TGCGCCAGCAGCCGTTTCGAACTAGCATCCTACGAGCAGTACTTC.